These 3 T cell receptor beta chains originate from one sample sequenced in a study of cytomegalovirus exposure and HLA in healthy donors. The PCR used 60 Vbeta and 13 Jbeta primers. The data were produced by immunoSEQ multiplex PCR, yet TCRdb's version contains in-frame clones alone and is incomplete. The table lists approximately 100,000 clones, 70% of them singletons, with approximately 10% in the top ten. Specimen: PBMCs. The receptors were sampled from a man aged 40-55 years in good health and CMV-seropositive.

The J gene is TRBJ2-7, the V gene TRBV7-3; D perhaps matches TRBD1 (7 bases). The CDR3 is 18 residues long. Looked up from germline, CDR1 is SGHTA and CDR2 is FQGTGA. The V end was cut by 5 bases, the J end by 0 bases, with 23 bases between. The DNA for the CDR3 is TGTGCCAGCAGCGCTGCCCCTGCCAGGGGGGCGGACTCCTACGAGCAGTACGTC. Translating it yields CASSAAPARGADSYEQYV.

The V gene is TRBV30, the J gene TRBJ1-4; D gene unclear. The germline gives CDR1 GTSNPN, CDR2 SVGIG (reference sequence). The V and J ends lost 7 bases and 10 bases respectively, with 22 bases between them. The length of the CDR3 is 14 residues. The CDR3 region is CAFTFAGPLLKLFF. The DNA for the CDR3 is TGTGCCTTCACATTCGCGGGCCCTCTCCTAAAACTGTTTTTT.

The CDR3 spells CATSNPGTSGRPKNIQYF. Here the CDR3 DNA reads TGTGCCACCAGTAATCCCGGGACTAGCGGGAGGCCCAAAAACATTCAGTACTTC. The J gene is TRBJ2-4, the V gene TRBV15; 15 positions agree with TRBD2. The CDR3 runs 18 residues. V trimming: 6 bases; J trimming: 2 bases; junction bases outside the gene matches: 8. Looked up from germline, CDR1 is LNHNV and CDR2 is YYDKDF (reference sequence).